The present TCR beta chain was sequenced within a study of T cell repertoires in cytomegalovirus infection. Germline V gene lookup returns CDR1 MDHEN and CDR2 SYDVKM. Deletions cut 6 bases from V and 3 bases from J, with 16 bases between. The CDR3 loop spans 15 amino acids. TCRdb redid the calling of the reads with MiXCR, one entry per CDR3 protein. Among about 480,000 distinct CDR3 sequences, more than 30% were seen once, and the ten largest hold 15% to 20%. This clonotype showed up many times. Its antigen is as yet unknown. V usage is TRBV28 and J usage is TRBJ2-3; no definite D call. The receptor was isolated from a human donor in good health (CMV status not recorded). Some clones in this sample may be carry-over from other donors' samples. Material: cultured PBMCs, obtained from culture after CMV antigen stimulation. The CDR3 spells CASSTTGDGTDTQYF. CDR3 sequence (DNA): TGTGCCAGCAGCACCACCGGAGACGGGACAGATACGCAGTATTTT.